Listed here are 14 T cell receptor beta chains from one sample, sequenced in a study of cytotoxic CD8 clonotypes in ibrutinib-treated CLL. Clones were read by immunoSEQ multiplex PCR, and TCRdb kept only the in-frame ones, dropping some. This table has about 130,000 clones, approximately 85% appearing once. Source: PBMCs, taken after 24 months of ibrutinib treatment. Every receptor here comes from a human donor with chronic lymphocytic leukemia.

This sequence joins TRBV2 and TRBJ1-5, with a possible D match to TRBD1 (6 bases). The germline gives CDR1 SNHLY, CDR2 FYNNEI. The CDR3 runs to 16 residues. V dropped 4 bases and J dropped 0 bases, with 13 bases sitting between them. The CDR3 nucleotides read TGTGCCAGCAGTGCTCTGGGGGGCGTTAGCAATCAGCCCCAGCATTTT. This encodes CASSALGGVSNQPQHF.

The chain couples TRBV7-6 to TRBJ2-7, with D possibly TRBD2 on 5 matching bases. Germline values: CDR1 SGHVS, CDR2 FNYEAQ. This CDR3 is built from 16 residues. V was cut by 3 bases and J by 3 bases, with 18 bases left in between. In DNA, the CDR3 is TGTGCCAGCAGCTTGGAAAGCGGAACCCGGGGCTACGAGCAGTACTTC. As protein: CASSLESGTRGYEQYF. Variable domain in full (rest from reference TRBV7-6 and TRBJ2-7): GAGVSQSPRYKVTKRGQDVALRCDPISGHVSLYWYRQALGQGPEFLTYFNYEAQQDKSGLPNDRFSAERPEGSISTLTIQRTEQRDSAMYRCASSLESGTRGYEQYFGPGTRLTVT.

This clone has only a few counts. The chain carries TRBV11-1 and TRBJ1-3, with unresolved D. The germline V and J ends were trimmed by 5 bases and 0 bases, with 5 bases remaining between them. Germline V gene sequence: CDR1 SGHAT, CDR2 FQDESV (reference sequence). The CDR3 runs 13 residues. The CDR3 region has the DNA TGTGCCAGCAGCAAAAACTCTGGAAACACCATATATTTT. It translates to CASSKNSGNTIYF.

The chain recombines TRBV7-9 with TRBJ2-2; D is uncertain. Germline V gives CDR1 SEHNR, CDR2 FQNEAQ (reference sequence). The CDR3 covers 14 residues. V was clipped by 4 bases and J by 4 bases, with 10 bases between them. The CDR3 coding sequence is TGTGCCAGCAGCTGGCCTTTGGGCACCGGGGAGCTGTTTTTT. It codes for CASSWPLGTGELFF.

V is TRBV18 and J is TRBJ1-1; 8 nucleotides match TRBD1. The CDR3 consists of 17 residues. Per germline, CDR1 KGHSH and CDR2 LQKENI. With 4 bases clipped from V and 1 base from J, the junction kept 11 bases outside the gene matches. The CDR3 reads CASSLKPYGQGNTEAFF. The CDR3, as DNA: TGTGCCAGCTCACTTAAACCCTATGGACAGGGGAACACTGAAGCTTTCTTT. The full variable domain, in which reference TRBV18 and TRBJ1-1 provide the parts outside the CDR3, is NAGVMQNPRHLVRRRGQEARLRCSPMKGHSHVYWYRQLPEEGLKFMVYLQKENIIDESGMPKERFSAEFPKEGPSILRIQQVVRGDSAAYFCASSLKPYGQGNTEAFFGQGTRLTVV.

This clone has just one count. This chain joins TRBV19 and TRBJ2-5, with 7 bases lining up with TRBD2. CDR1 is LNHDA, CDR2 SQIVND, per germline (reference sequence). The length of the CDR3 is 17 residues. J gave up 4 bases and V 0 bases, and 11 bases lay outside the gene matches. In DNA form, the CDR3 reads TGTGCCAGTAGTATAGATAACCTGGGGAGGGACCCAGAGACCCAGTACTTC. Protein sequence: CASSIDNLGRDPETQYF.

The J gene is TRBJ2-3, the V gene TRBV11-2, with D maybe TRBD2 (6 bases). In germline, CDR1 is SGHAT, CDR2 FQNNGV. V lost 5 bases to trimming and J lost 1 base, with 19 bases between them. The CDR3 sequence is 17 residues long. The CDR3 protein is CASSEIWGDMGTDTQYF. CDR3 DNA: TGTGCCAGCAGCGAGATATGGGGGGATATGGGCACAGATACGCAGTATTTT.

This chain links TRBV19 with TRBJ1-1; D ambiguous. The CDR3 length is 14 residues. V was clipped by 5 bases and J by 0 bases, with 10 bases between them. Per germline, CDR1 LNHDA and CDR2 SQIVND (reference sequence). The CDR3 DNA sequence: TGTGCCAGTAGTTCTGGGTCTGTGAACACTGAAGCTTTCTTT. Its protein product is CASSSGSVNTEAFF. The variable domain in full, with the rest retrieved from reference TRBV19 and TRBJ1-1, is DGGITQSPKYLFRKEGQNVTLSCEQNLNHDAMYWYRQDPGQGLRLIYYSQIVNDFQKGDIAEGYSVSREKKESFPLTVTSAQKNPTAFYLCASSSGSVNTEAFFGQGTRLTVV.

The chain joins TRBV29-1 to TRBJ2-2; no reliable D call. With 3 bases removed from V and 3 bases from J, the gap between germline ends came to 5 bases. Germline V gene sequence: CDR1 SQVTM, CDR2 ANQGSEA. This CDR3 comprises 12 residues. CDR3 nucleotides: TGCAGCGTTGATGGGGACACCGGGGAGCTGTTTTTT. It is translated as CSVDGDTGELFF.

V and J are TRBV6-1 and TRBJ2-7; the D gene is possibly TRBD2 (6 bases). Trimming removed 4 bases from V and 1 base from J, with 14 bases in between. CDR1 MNHNS and CDR2 SASEGT come from the germline V gene. The CDR3 loop spans 15 amino acids. CDR3 in amino acids: CASSGGGTGSYEQYF. The CDR3 DNA reads TGTGCCAGCAGTGGAGGAGGGACCGGATCCTACGAGCAGTACTTC.

The chain recombines TRBV6-5 with TRBJ1-1, with D uncertain. The germline V gene has CDR1 MNHEY and CDR2 SVGAGI. The CDR3 runs 11 residues. V was trimmed by 4 bases and J by 6 bases, leaving 6 bases between them. This CDR3 reads CASSFQSEAFF. For the CDR3, the DNA is TGTGCCAGCAGTTTTCAGTCTGAAGCTTTCTTT.

The chain is built from TRBV19 and TRBJ1-4; unclear D gene. The V gene's germline CDR1 is LNHDA and CDR2 SQIVND (reference sequence). CDR3 length: 14 amino acids. V dropped 3 bases and J dropped 4 bases, with 9 bases sitting between them. This chain's CDR3 is CASSIRPHNEKLFF. The CDR3 nucleotides read TGTGCCAGTAGTATCAGACCGCATAATGAAAAACTGTTTTTT.

This clone has more than one count but fewer than ten. The chain uses TRBV7-2 and TRBJ1-2; D might be TRBD1 (6 bases). Germline V gives CDR1 SGHTA, CDR2 FQGNSA. Trimming removed 5 bases at V and 8 bases at J, with 15 bases between. The CDR3 is 13 amino acids. Here the CDR3 reads CASSRDRTGGYTF. The CDR3 DNA follows: TGTGCCAGCAGCAGAGACAGGACTGGCGGCTACACCTTC. Based on the CDR3 plus reference TRBV7-2 and TRBJ1-2, the full variable domain is GAGVSQSPSNKVTEKGKDVELRCDPISGHTALYWYRQSLGQGLEFLIYFQGNSAPDKSGLPSDRFSAERTGGSVSTLTIQRTQQEDSAVYLCASSRDRTGGYTFGSGTRLTVV.

The chain carries TRBV28 and TRBJ2-3, with D perhaps matching TRBD2 (6 bases). The CDR3 totals 12 residues. Germline values: CDR1 MDHEN, CDR2 SYDVKM. Trimming pared 8 bases from V and 5 bases from J, leaving 11 bases between. The DNA of the CDR3 is TGTGCCAGCGCTCGAGCGGGAGATACGCAGTATTTT. This translates into CASARAGDTQYF.